This T cell receptor (beta chain) was documented in a study of neurological immune-mediated disorders (dated by TCRdb to about 2019). Study-level background: The study compared peripheral blood TCR-beta repertoires of HTLV-I-associated myelopathy (HAM/TSP) patients, multiple sclerosis patients and healthy controls using UMI-based sequencing. Alongside PBMC samples, the set of about 100 TCR-beta libraries contained longitudinal samples, technical triplicates, and paired CD4+ and CD8+ T-cell subsets that had been sorted. Longitudinal HAM/TSP and healthy donors were sampled at 3 time-points each (about 3-45 month intervals). The cohort included 60 to 75 subjects: approximately 15 with HAM/TSP, around 35 with multiple sclerosis, and approximately 20 healthy controls.

V and J lose 2 bases and 0 bases, and a span of 8 bases separates them. From cysteine to phenylalanine, the CDR3 is 15 amino acids long. This entry keeps only the CDR3 DNA: 45 bases, framed from base 1. The germline V gene (reference sequence) yields MNHEY for CDR1 and SMNVEV for CDR2. Here is what the overall study found, with its caveats: TCR clonal expansion was highest in HAM/TSP patients and lowest in MS patients, with MS patients falling below even healthy controls. Across subjects, expanded clones never shared an identical CDR3 amino acid sequence, which suggests that the TCR-beta repertoires in every group were private.

This clonotype was seen ten or more times. What antigen it recognizes has not been identified. Base-call qualities are not available, and no considerably larger clone is one nucleotide away. To synthesize cDNA, template-switch 5'RACE was performed with a primer carrying a 10-nucleotide random unique molecular identifier so that each TCR transcript was tagged. Each sequencing run produced over 180 million TCR-beta sequences covering 15-18 subjects. The RNeasy kit was used to extract total RNA. TCR-beta VDJ regions were amplified with primers for the TCR constant region and the 5'RACE anchor, using the KAPA Real-time Library Amplification kit. A first PCR added sample indexes and Illumina adaptors, after which a second PCR increased the library yield. After purification with Ampure beads, the TCR product of roughly 650 bp was size-selected on a 2% E-gel SizeSelection system. Library quality was checked on a Bioanalyzer, concentration was measured with Qubit, and libraries were quantified with the Kapa Library Quantification kit before pooling. Libraries were sequenced paired-end 2 x 150 bp on an Illumina HiSeq 2500. To increase sequence diversity, about 23-30% phiX was spiked into each library pool. As for the original processing: Quality-filtered reads were processed with the UMI-based MiGEC pipeline, and over 85% of raw TCR sequences were removed by the MiGEC pipeline during error correction. IMGT germline references were used for alignment of VDJ genes, and clonotypes were defined by a unique CDR3 amino acid sequence together with V-J genes. VDJtools evaluated clonal expansion, Shannon diversity and CDR3 relatedness (CalcPairwiseDistances, ClusterSamples); CLCbio workbench built phylogenetic trees. Expanded clones were defined as having at least 8 unique UMIs, based on coefficient-of-variation modelling across technical triplicates. Using fastp trimming at Q25 and MiXCR clonotype assembly, TCRdb reanalyzed the public sequencing data and kept in-frame beta chains. Under each unique CDR3 protein, matching rows form one entry showing the most common genes and DNA. TCRdb's processing, not the study's, gives the V and J calls here. For this sample there are tens of thousands of distinct CDR3 sequences; roughly an eighth appear just once. The ten largest clonotypes hold around 4.6% of the sample.

The time point label on this specimen signifies: longitudinal time-point 1 (baseline). For the unsorted PBMC libraries, 2 million PBMCs were stored in RNAlater at -80 degrees C until RNA extraction and were used to generate the libraries. Peripheral blood was subjected to Ficoll-Hypaque density gradient centrifugation to isolate PBMCs, which were then cryopreserved in liquid nitrogen. This chain is built from TRBV27 and TRBJ2-1; TRBD1 is perhaps the D gene, given 6 matching bases. The sequence derives from a female donor with HTLV-1-associated myelopathy (HAM/TSP). The sequenced sample was PBMCs. The CDR3 region: CASSLRGSSYNEQFF. DNA sequence: TGTGCCAGCAGTTTAAGGGGGAGCTCCTACAATGAGCAGTTCTTC.